This T cell receptor (beta chain) was sequenced in a study of T-cell memory formation after mild COVID-19. Study summary: The study found TCR clusters largely donor specific.

This clonotype has at least ten counts. Between the trimmed V and J ends, which lost 0 bases and 8 bases, there was a span of 11 bases. CDR1 and CDR2 from the germline V gene are SGHRS and YFSETQ. This CDR3 comprises 13 residues. cDNA libraries for TCR alpha and TCR beta, carrying sample barcodes and UMIs, came from 5'RACE with constant-segment primers. Each CDR3 protein gets one entry after TCRdb re-called the 5' RACE reads with MiXCR. The data contain just over 200,000 distinct CDR3 sequences, over 9.5% of them seen just once; the ten biggest clones take up 3% to 4%. Specimen: PBMCs or a T cell subset sorted from them (not recorded which). The chain employs TRBV5-1 and TRBJ1-2, with D unresolved. The receptor was derived from a man between 18 and 35 years old who had mild COVID-19 (a few samples of this study predate the infection). Cell type and time point are not known. In DNA form, the CDR3 reads TGCGCCAGCAGCTTGGCCCAAGGAGGAGGCTACACCTTC. Protein: CASSLAQGGGYTF.